This TCR beta chain was sequenced for a study of blood T cells in healthy people across ages. For the second PCR, which ran for about 7 to 12 cycles, a sample-barcoded 5' primer and a J-beta primer mix were used. TCRdb analysed the 5' RACE reads with MiXCR anew, one entry per CDR3 protein. There are 1.5 million to 2 million distinct CDR3 sequences in the sample; roughly two fifths occur only once, and approximately 22% lies in the top ten. There were healthy Caucasian individuals from Russia, aged roughly 6 to 100, serving as donors. Overall study results and limits: Not knowing donor CMV status may have confounded expanded clonotype changes. Per million T cells, TCR beta diversity dropped roughly linearly as age increased. Long-lived and aged donors differed, with more naive CD4+ cells and higher diversity in the long-lived.

Turning to this clonotype: What it recognizes is unknown. This may be a read error: a much more frequent sequence differs by one nucleotide.

The sequenced sample was blood. The sequence derives from a human donor in good health.

The CDR3 reads CTSSLVSGTSPYNEQFF. As DNA, the CDR3 is TGTACCAGCAGCTTAGTCTCCGGGACTAGCCCCTACAATGAGCAGTTCTTC. The V call is TRBV7-2, the J call TRBJ2-1, with 9 positions matching TRBD2. V gave up 1 base and J gave up 2 bases; unmatched junction bases: 6. Germline V gene lookup returns CDR1 SGHTA and CDR2 FQGNSA. The CDR3 sequence is 17 residues long.